One sample yielded the 16 T cell receptor beta chains listed below, sequenced in a study of T cells in Graves' hyperthyroidism and ophthalmopathy. TCR beta CDR3 sequences were amplified from RNA transcripts. The TCR CDR3 first-round RT-PCR relied on the HTBI primer set. In TCRdb, the multiplex PCR reads were re-called with MiXCR into one record per CDR3 protein. This sample has approximately 620,000 distinct CDR3 sequences, with more than 15% found just once. Input material: blood. The source is a woman in her thirties or forties with Graves' ophthalmopathy.

The rearrangement links TRBV5-1 to TRBJ2-3; a possible D gene is TRBD2 (5 bases). The V end was cut by 2 bases, the J end by 4 bases, with 17 bases between. Germline values: CDR1 SGHRS, CDR2 YFSETQ. The CDR3 is 16 residues long. The CDR3 DNA sequence: TGCGCCAGCAGCTTCGGGCAGGCATATAGCGCAGATACGCAGTATTTT. It yields the protein CASSFGQAYSADTQYF.

The chain has TRBV6-1 and TRBJ1-5, with TRBD1 identical over 7 bases. The CDR3 consists of 15 residues. Trimming cost V 8 bases and J 5 bases; bases outside gene matches: 12. From germline, CDR1 is MNHNS and CDR2 SASEGT. This CDR3 is CASCEGEGAYQPQHF. CDR3 DNA: TGTGCCAGCTGCGAGGGGGAGGGGGCTTATCAGCCCCAGCATTTT.

CDR3 nucleotides: TGTGCCAGCCAGACTAGCGGAGCTAACTACGAGCAGTACTTC. Amino acids: CASQTSGANYEQYF. V is TRBV6-2 or TRBV6-3 and J is TRBJ2-7; 9 bases agree with TRBD2. The CDR3 extends over 14 amino acids. The junction had 8 bases not matched to a gene; V was cut back by 8 bases and J by 3 bases. The germline V gene has CDR1 MNHEY and CDR2 SVGEGT.

This clonotype was observed at least ten times. This sequence joins TRBV28 and TRBJ1-2, with D tentatively TRBD1 (5 bases). V dropped 3 bases and J dropped 4 bases, with 9 bases sitting between them. The CDR3 sequence is 13 residues long. Germline V gene lookup returns CDR1 MDHEN and CDR2 SYDVKM. CDR3 region: CASSFGHLYGYTF. In nucleotides, the CDR3 is TGTGCCAGCAGTTTTGGACACCTCTATGGCTACACCTTC.

This clonotype was seen a handful of times. The rearrangement uses TRBV20-1 and TRBJ2-1; no clear D. The germline CDR1 and CDR2 sequences are DFQATT and SNEGSKA (reference sequence). V gave up 3 bases and J gave up 0 bases, with 9 bases separating them. The CDR3 runs to 14 residues. CDR3 sequence: CSARPGSSYNEQFF. Here the CDR3 DNA reads TGCAGTGCTAGGCCAGGTAGCTCCTACAATGAGCAGTTCTTC.

The sample holds one count of this clonotype. This may arise from a read error, as a much more abundant clone is one base away. The conserved phenylalanine or tryptophan normally closing the CDR3 is absent here, so this likely arose from a read error. V gene TRBV29-1 combines with J gene TRBJ2-5, with 7 positions matching TRBD2. With 4 bases clipped from V and 2 bases from J, the junction kept 4 bases outside the gene matches. This CDR3 comprises 13 residues. CDR1 and CDR2 (germline): SQVTM, ANQGSEA. CDR3 sequence (DNA): TGCAGCGTTGCAGGACTAGGGCAAGAGACCCAGTACTCC. Encoded protein: CSVAGLGQETQYS.

The table lists this clonotype with many counts. One end of the junction varies from germline; a read error may be responsible. The chain couples TRBV5-1 to TRBJ2-3; D perhaps matches TRBD1 (6 bases). The germline gives CDR1 SGHRS, CDR2 YFSETQ. The CDR3 runs 14 residues. The CDR3 coding sequence is TGTGCCAGCAGCTTGGCAGGGGGCACAGATACGCAGTATTTT. Translating it yields CASSLAGGTDTQYF.

The J gene is TRBJ1-6, the V gene TRBV14; unclear D gene. Germline V CDR1 and CDR2: SGHDN, FVKESK. Deletions cut 5 bases from V and 10 bases from J, with 15 bases between. This CDR3 has 14 amino acids. The CDR3 spells CASSSRRVGSPLHF. Here the CDR3 DNA reads TGTGCCAGCAGCAGTCGGCGGGTTGGGTCACCCCTCCACTTT.

The genes are TRBV2 and TRBJ2-7, with D possibly being TRBD2 (6 bases). From germline, CDR1 is SNHLY and CDR2 FYNNEI. Trimming pared 7 bases from V and 2 bases from J, leaving 15 bases between. The CDR3 contains 14 residues. CDR3 loop: CASTVGTGAYEQYF. CDR3 DNA: TGTGCCAGCACTGTAGGGACTGGAGCCTACGAGCAGTACTTC.

This clonotype was detected many times. V usage is TRBV2 and J usage is TRBJ1-6; D is perhaps TRBD1 (5 bases). Trimming took off 10 bases at V and 6 bases at J, with 13 bases between the two ends. This CDR3 region has 13 residues. Per germline, CDR1 SNHLY and CDR2 FYNNEI. The CDR3 nucleotides read TGTGCCACCCGGCAGGGTCTTAATTCACCCCTCCACTTT. Translation gives CATRQGLNSPLHF.

This clonotype occurred many times. The chain uses TRBV2 and TRBJ2-5, with unresolved D. The V and J ends lost 6 bases and 6 bases respectively, with 11 bases between them. This CDR3 has 12 amino acids. CDR1 is SNHLY and CDR2 is FYNNEI in the germline V gene. The CDR3 here is CASSPSAKTQYF. The CDR3 DNA reads as TGTGCCAGCAGCCCATCGGCCAAGACCCAGTACTTC.

This clonotype was counted ten times or more. The CDR3 bases are TGTGCCAGCAGCCGTTTGACAGGGAATACCGGGGAGCTGTTTTTT. Translation: CASSRLTGNTGELFF. The V and J genes are TRBV11-2 and TRBJ2-2; 7 bases align to TRBD1. CDR1 and CDR2 from the germline V gene are SGHAT and FQNNGV. This CDR3 is built from 15 residues. With V trimmed by 5 bases and J by 5 bases, 8 bases remained unmatched.

This clonotype was detected ten times or more. This rearrangement joins TRBV28 to TRBJ1-5, with D perhaps matching TRBD1 (5 bases). Deletions cut 10 bases from V and 2 bases from J, with 9 bases between. Germline-derived CDR1 and CDR2 are MDHEN and SYDVKM. CDR3 size: 12 residues. The CDR3 loop is CATGTGNQPQHF. For the CDR3, the DNA is TGTGCCACTGGGACTGGCAATCAGCCCCAGCATTTT. Variable domain in full (rest from reference TRBV28 and TRBJ1-5): DVKVTQSSRYLVKRTGEKVFLECVQDMDHENMFWYRQDPGLGLRLIYFSYDVKMKEKGDIPEGYSVSREKKERFSLILESASTNQTSMYLCATGTGNQPQHFGDGTRLSIL.

This chain links TRBV6-1 with TRBJ2-1, with no clear D. The CDR3 runs 16 residues. Germline loops: CDR1 MNHNS, CDR2 SASEGT. V was trimmed by 4 bases and J by 3 bases, leaving 16 bases between them. The CDR3 nucleotides are TGTGCCAGCAGTGGGACCGACAAAAGAAACTACAATGAGCAGTTCTTC. Its protein product is CASSGTDKRNYNEQFF.

This clonotype came up many times. V usage is TRBV3-1 and J usage is TRBJ1-2, with D possibly TRBD1 on 5 matching bases. The germline gives CDR1 LGHDT, CDR2 YNNKEL (reference sequence). This CDR3 comprises 12 residues. Deletions cut 1 base from V and 8 bases from J, with 8 bases between. DNA for the CDR3: TGTGCCAGCAGCCAAGTCGGGGCCGGCTACACCTTC. Encoded protein: CASSQVGAGYTF.

The chain recombines TRBV7-9 with TRBJ2-1; D unresolved. The germline V and J ends were trimmed by 1 base and 5 bases, with 6 bases remaining between them. The CDR3 extends over 13 amino acids. Looked up from germline, CDR1 is SEHNR and CDR2 is FQNEAQ (reference sequence). As DNA, the CDR3 is TGTGCCAGCAGCTTAGGGCAGCACAATGAGCAGTTCTTC. Its translation is CASSLGQHNEQFF.